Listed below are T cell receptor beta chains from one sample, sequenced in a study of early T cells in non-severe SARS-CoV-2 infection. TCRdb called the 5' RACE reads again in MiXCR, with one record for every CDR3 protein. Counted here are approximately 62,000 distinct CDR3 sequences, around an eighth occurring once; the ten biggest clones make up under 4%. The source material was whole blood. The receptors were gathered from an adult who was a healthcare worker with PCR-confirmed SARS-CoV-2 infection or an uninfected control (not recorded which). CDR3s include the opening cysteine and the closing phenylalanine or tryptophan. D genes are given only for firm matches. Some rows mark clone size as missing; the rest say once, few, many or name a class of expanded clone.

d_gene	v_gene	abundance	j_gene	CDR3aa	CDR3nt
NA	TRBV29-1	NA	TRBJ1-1	CSFEGENTEAFF	TGCAGCTTTGAGGGAGAGAACACTGAAGCTTTCTTT
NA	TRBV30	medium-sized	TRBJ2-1	CAWWRGPSSYNEQFF	TGTGCCTGGTGGAGGGGGCCAAGCTCCTACAATGAGCAGTTCTTC
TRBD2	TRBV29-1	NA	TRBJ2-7	CSVLRPGLAETYEQYF	TGCAGCGTACTCCGACCGGGACTAGCGGAAACCTACGAGCAGTACTTC
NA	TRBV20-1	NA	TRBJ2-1	CSADPMGRSYNEQFF	TGCAGTGCTGACCCGATGGGCCGCTCCTACAATGAGCAGTTCTTC
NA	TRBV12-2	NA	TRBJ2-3	CASRFTGALGNGGVTDTQYF	TGTGCAAGTCGCTTTACAGGGGCCCTTGGGAATGGGGGAGTAACAGATACGCAGTATTTT
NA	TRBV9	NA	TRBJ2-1	CASSVIGQASYNEQFF	TGTGCCAGCAGCGTAATTGGGCAGGCCTCCTACAATGAGCAGTTCTTC
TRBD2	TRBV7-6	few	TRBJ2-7	CASSMGLAGETSYEQYF	TGTGCCAGCAGCATGGGACTAGCGGGGGAGACCTCCTACGAGCAGTACTTC
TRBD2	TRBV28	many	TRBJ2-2	CASSTNPGTSGSGELFF	TGTGCCAGCAGCACCAATCCCGGGACTAGCGGGAGTGGGGAGCTGTTTTTT
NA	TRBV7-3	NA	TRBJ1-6	CASSGGVVTYNSPLHF	TGTGCCAGCAGCGGAGGGGTTGTAACCTATAATTCACCCCTCCACTTT
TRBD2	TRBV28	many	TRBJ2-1	CASSLAGGTNEQFF	TGTGCCAGCAGTTTAGCGGGAGGAACAAATGAGCAGTTCTTC
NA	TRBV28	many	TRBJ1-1	CASSPPNDAPEAFF	TGTGCCAGCAGCCCCCCAAATGACGCGCCCGAAGCTTTCTTT
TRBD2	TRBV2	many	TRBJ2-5	CASSEGGTSGQETQYF	TGTGCCAGCAGTGAAGGGGGGACTAGCGGACAAGAGACCCAGTACTTC
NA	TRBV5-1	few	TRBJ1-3	CASSLGFSGNTIYF	TGCGCCAGCAGCTTGGGGTTCTCTGGAAACACCATATATTTT
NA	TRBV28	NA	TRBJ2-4	CASRDWSAPKNIQYF	TGTGCCAGCAGAGACTGGAGTGCACCCAAAAACATTCAGTACTTC
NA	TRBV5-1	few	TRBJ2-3	CASSLGQTSENTQYF	TGCGCCAGCAGCTTGGGACAGACCTCCGAAAATACGCAGTATTTT
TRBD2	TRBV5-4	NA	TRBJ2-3	CASSLGLAGGPKTDTQYF	TGTGCCAGCAGCTTGGGACTAGCGGGAGGGCCTAAAACAGATACGCAGTATTTT
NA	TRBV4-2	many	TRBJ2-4	CASSQVPGAKNIQYF	TGTGCCAGCAGCCAAGTGCCCGGGGCCAAAAACATTCAGTACTTC
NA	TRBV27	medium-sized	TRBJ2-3	CATNGGDRDTQYF	TGTGCCACCAACGGGGGAGACAGAGATACGCAGTATTTT
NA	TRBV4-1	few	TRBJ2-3	CASSQDRSRTCQYF	TGCGCCAGCAGCCAAGATAGAAGCAGGACCTGCCAGTATTTT
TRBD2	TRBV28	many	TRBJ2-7	CASSLSAGGTYEQYF	TGTGCCAGCAGTTTAAGTGCGGGAGGGACCTACGAGCAGTACTTC
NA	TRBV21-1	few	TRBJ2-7	CASSSRTSGSSDEQYF	TGTGCCAGCAGCTCCCGGACTAGCGGGAGTTCCGACGAGCAGTACTTC
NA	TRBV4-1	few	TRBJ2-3	CASSQEDGGPTDTQYF	TGCGCCAGCAGCCAAGAGGACGGAGGACCAACAGATACGCAGTATTTT
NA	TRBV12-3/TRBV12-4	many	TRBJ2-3	CASSLGEQDTQYF	TGTGCCAGCAGCCTAGGGGAACAAGATACGCAGTATTTT
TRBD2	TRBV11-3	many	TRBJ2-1	CASSRGTSGGYNEQFF	TGTGCCAGCAGCCGCGGGACTAGCGGGGGGTACAATGAGCAGTTCTTC
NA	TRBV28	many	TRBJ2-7	CASRTQGGGLYEQYF	TGTGCCAGCAGAACTCAGGGGGGTGGTTTGTACGAGCAGTACTTC
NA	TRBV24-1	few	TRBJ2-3	CATGAADTQYF	TGTGCCACCGGAGCAGCAGATACGCAGTATTTT
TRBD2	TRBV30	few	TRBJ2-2	CALTSGTNTGELFF	TGTGCCTTGACTAGCGGCACGAACACCGGGGAGCTGTTTTTT
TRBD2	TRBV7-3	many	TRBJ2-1	CASSLYGDPSGRGEDEQFF	TGTGCCAGCAGCCTCTATGGTGACCCTAGCGGGAGGGGTGAAGATGAGCAGTTCTTC
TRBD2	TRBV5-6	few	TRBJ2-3	CASSLIAGAQSTDTQYF	TGTGCCAGCAGTCTCATAGCGGGAGCGCAATCCACAGATACGCAGTATTTT
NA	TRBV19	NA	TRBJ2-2	CASSPLQGPTGELFF	TGTGCCAGTAGTCCCCTACAGGGACCCACCGGGGAGCTGTTTTTT
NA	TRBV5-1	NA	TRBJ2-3	CASSASSGGGTDTQYF	TGCGCCAGCAGCGCGTCTAGCGGAGGGGGGACAGATACGCAGTATTTT
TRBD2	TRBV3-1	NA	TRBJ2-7	CASSQGTSGYYEQYF	TGTGCCAGCAGCCAGGGGACTAGCGGATACTACGAGCAGTACTTC
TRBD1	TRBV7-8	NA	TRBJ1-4	CASSLVGDRRGPINEKLFF	TGTGCCAGCAGCTTAGTTGGGGACAGGAGAGGACCTATCAATGAAAAACTGTTTTTT
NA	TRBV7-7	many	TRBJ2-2	CASRSPNTGELFF	TGTGCCAGCAGGTCCCCGAACACCGGGGAGCTGTTTTTT
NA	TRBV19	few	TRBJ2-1	CASSIGTRGHNEQFF	TGTGCCAGTAGTATAGGGACTAGGGGGCACAATGAGCAGTTCTTC
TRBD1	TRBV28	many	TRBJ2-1	CASSLVERQGARNEQFF	TGTGCCAGCAGTTTAGTAGAACGACAGGGGGCTCGCAATGAGCAGTTCTTC
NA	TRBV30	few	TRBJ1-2	CAWSMSQHYGYTF	TGTGCCTGGAGTATGAGTCAGCACTATGGCTACACCTTC
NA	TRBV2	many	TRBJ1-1	CASSEEVGSPRDTEAFF	TGTGCCAGCAGTGAAGAGGTCGGGTCTCCTCGGGACACTGAAGCTTTCTTT
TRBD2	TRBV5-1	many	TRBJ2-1	CASSGLAGVAEQFF	TGCGCCAGCAGCGGGCTAGCGGGAGTCGCCGAGCAGTTCTTC
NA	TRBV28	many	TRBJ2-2	CASTLRGTLRGELFF	TGTGCCAGCACCCTCCGCGGGACCTTAAGAGGGGAGCTGTTTTTT